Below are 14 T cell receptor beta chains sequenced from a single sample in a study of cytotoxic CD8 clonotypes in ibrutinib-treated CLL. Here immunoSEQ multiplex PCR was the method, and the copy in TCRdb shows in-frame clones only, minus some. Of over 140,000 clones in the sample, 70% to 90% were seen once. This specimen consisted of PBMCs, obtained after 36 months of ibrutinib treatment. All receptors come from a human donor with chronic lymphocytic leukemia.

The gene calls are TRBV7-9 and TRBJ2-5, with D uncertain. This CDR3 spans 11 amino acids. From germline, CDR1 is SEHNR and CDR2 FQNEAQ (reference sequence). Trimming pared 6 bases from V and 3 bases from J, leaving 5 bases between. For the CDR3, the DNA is TGTGCCAGCAGACGAAAAGAGACCCAGTACTTC. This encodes CASRRKETQYF.

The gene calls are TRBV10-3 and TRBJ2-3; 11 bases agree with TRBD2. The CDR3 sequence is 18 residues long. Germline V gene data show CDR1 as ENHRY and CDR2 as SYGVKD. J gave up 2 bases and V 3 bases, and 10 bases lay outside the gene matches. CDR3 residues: CAISETGTSGRDTDTQYF. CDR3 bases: TGTGCCATCAGTGAAACCGGGACTAGCGGACGCGACACAGATACGCAGTATTTT.

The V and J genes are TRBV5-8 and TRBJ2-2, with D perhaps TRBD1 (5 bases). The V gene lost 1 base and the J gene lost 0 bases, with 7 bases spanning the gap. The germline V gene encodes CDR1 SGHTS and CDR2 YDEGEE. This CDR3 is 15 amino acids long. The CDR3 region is CASSLPGTNTGELFF. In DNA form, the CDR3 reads TGTGCCAGCAGCTTGCCAGGGACGAACACCGGGGAGCTGTTTTTT.

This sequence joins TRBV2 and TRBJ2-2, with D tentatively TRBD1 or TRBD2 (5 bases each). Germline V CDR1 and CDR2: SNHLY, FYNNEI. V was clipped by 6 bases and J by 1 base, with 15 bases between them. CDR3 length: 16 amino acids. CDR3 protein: CASRTRGRENTGELFF. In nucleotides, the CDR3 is TGTGCCAGCAGAACTCGGGGCAGGGAGAACACCGGGGAGCTGTTTTTT.

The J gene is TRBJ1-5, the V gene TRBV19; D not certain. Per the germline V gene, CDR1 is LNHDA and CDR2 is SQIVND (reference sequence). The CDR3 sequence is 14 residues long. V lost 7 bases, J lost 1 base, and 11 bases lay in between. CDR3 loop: CASKMAGSNQPQHF. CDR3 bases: TGTGCCAGTAAGATGGCGGGGAGCAATCAGCCCCAGCATTTT. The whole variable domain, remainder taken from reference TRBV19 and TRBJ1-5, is DGGITQSPKYLFRKEGQNVTLSCEQNLNHDAMYWYRQDPGQGLRLIYYSQIVNDFQKGDIAEGYSVSREKKESFPLTVTSAQKNPTAFYLCASKMAGSNQPQHFGDGTRLSIL.

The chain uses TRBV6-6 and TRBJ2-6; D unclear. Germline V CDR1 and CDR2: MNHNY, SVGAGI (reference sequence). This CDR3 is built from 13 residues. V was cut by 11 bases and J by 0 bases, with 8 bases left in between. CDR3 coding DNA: TGTGCCTACGGCCTCTCTGGGGCCAACGTCCTGACTTTC. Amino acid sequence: CAYGLSGANVLTF.

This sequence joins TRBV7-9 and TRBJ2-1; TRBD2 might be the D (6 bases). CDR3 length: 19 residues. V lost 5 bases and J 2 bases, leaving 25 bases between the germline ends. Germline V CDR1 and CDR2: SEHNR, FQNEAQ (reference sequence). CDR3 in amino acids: CASSLSSTVGRLTYNEQFF. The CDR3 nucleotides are TGTGCCAGCAGCCTTTCCTCGACAGTAGGGAGGCTAACCTACAATGAGCAGTTCTTC.

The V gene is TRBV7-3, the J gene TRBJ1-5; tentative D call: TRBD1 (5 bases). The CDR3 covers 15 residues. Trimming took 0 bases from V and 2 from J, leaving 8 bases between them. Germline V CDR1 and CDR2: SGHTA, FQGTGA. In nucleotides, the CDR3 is TGTGCCAGCAGCTTAACTGTGGGGGGCAATCAGCCCCAGCATTTT. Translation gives CASSLTVGGNQPQHF.

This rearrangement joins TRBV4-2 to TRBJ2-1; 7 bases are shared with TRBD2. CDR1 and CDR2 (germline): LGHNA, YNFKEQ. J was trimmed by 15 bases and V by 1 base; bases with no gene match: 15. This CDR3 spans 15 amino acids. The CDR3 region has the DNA TGTGCCAGCAGCCAAGCGACTAGCCCCTCCCTTCTGGCGTTCTTC. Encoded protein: CASSQATSPSLLAFF.

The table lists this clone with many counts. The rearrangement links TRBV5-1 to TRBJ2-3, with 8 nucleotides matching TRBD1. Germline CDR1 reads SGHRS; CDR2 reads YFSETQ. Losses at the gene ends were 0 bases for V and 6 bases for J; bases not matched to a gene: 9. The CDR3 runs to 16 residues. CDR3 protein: CASSLADRGASDTQYF. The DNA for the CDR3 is TGCGCCAGCAGCTTGGCCGACAGGGGCGCATCTGATACGCAGTATTTT.

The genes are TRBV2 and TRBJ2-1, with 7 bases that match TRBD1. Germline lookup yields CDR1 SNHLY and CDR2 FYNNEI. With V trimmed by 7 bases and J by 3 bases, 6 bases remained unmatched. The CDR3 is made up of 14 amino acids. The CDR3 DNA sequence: TGTGCCAGCAATACTGGGACAGTCTACAATGAGCAGTTCTTC. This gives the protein CASNTGTVYNEQFF. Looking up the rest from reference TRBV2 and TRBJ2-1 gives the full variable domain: EPEVTQTPSHQVTQMGQEVILRCVPISNHLYFYWYRQILGQKVEFLVSFYNNEISEKSEIFDDQFSVERPDGSNFTLKIRSTKLEDSAMYFCASNTGTVYNEQFFGPGTRLTVL.

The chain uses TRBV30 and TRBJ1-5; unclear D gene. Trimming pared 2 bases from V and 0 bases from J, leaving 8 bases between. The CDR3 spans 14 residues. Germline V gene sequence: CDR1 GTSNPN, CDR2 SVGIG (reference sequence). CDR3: CAWSPGFSNQPQHF. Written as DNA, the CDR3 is TGTGCCTGGAGTCCGGGGTTTAGCAATCAGCCCCAGCATTTT.

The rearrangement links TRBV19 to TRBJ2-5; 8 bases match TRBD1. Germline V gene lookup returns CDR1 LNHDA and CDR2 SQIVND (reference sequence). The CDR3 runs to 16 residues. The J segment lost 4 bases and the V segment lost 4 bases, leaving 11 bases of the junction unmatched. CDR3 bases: TGTGCCAGTAGTAGAGTGGCCAGGGGGCACGGAGAGACCCAGTACTTC. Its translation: CASSRVARGHGETQYF.

The CDR3 DNA reads as TGTGCCACCAGCAAGTCGGTGAACACTGAAGCTTTCTTT. Its translation is CATSKSVNTEAFF. The gene calls are TRBV15 and TRBJ1-1; no clear D gene. Germline CDR1 LNHNV, CDR2 YYDKDF (reference sequence). The CDR3 contains 13 residues. The V gene lost 4 bases and the J gene lost 0 bases, with 6 bases spanning the gap.